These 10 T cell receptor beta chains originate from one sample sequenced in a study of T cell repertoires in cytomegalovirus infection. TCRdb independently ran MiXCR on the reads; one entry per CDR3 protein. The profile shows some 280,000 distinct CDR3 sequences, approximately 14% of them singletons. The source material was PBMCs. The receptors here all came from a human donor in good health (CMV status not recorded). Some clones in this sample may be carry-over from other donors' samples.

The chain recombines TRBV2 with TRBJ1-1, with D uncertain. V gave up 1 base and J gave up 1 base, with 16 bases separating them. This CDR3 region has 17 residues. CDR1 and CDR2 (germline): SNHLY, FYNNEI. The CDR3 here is CASSEETLTYGNTEAFF. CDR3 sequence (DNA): TGTGCCAGCAGTGAAGAAACCCTAACCTACGGGAACACTGAAGCTTTCTTT.

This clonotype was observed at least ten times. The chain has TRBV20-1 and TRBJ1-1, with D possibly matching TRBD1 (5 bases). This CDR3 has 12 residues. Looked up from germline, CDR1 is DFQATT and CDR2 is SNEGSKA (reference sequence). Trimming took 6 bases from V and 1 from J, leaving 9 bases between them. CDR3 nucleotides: TGCAGTGCACGGGGGTCGAACACTGAAGCTTTCTTT. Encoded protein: CSARGSNTEAFF.

The CDR3 here is CASSHNNAEAYGGYYGYTF. In nucleotides, the CDR3 is TGCGCCAGCAGCCATAATAATGCCGAGGCCTACGGGGGTTATTATGGCTACACCTTC. V is TRBV4-1 and J is TRBJ1-2, with D perhaps TRBD1 (5 bases). Germline lookup yields CDR1 MGHRA and CDR2 YSYEKL. The CDR3 covers 19 residues. The V end was cut by 3 bases, the J end by 5 bases, with 28 bases between.

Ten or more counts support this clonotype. CDR3 loop: CASSYIASGNTIYF. CDR3 DNA sequence: TGTGCCAGCAGCTACATAGCCTCTGGAAACACCATATATTTT. The V call is TRBV7-9, the J call TRBJ1-3; D is ambiguous. The germline V gene has CDR1 SEHNR and CDR2 FQNEAQ (reference sequence). The CDR3 totals 14 residues. The ends were cut back, 4 bases at V and 0 bases at J, with 7 bases in the middle.

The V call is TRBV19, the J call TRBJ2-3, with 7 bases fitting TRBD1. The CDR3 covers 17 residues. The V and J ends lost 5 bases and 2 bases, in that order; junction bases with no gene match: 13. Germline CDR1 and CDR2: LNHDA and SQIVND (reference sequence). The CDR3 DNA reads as TGTGCCAGTAGTCCCCGACGCGACAGGGATAACACAGATACGCAGTATTTT. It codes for CASSPRRDRDNTDTQYF.

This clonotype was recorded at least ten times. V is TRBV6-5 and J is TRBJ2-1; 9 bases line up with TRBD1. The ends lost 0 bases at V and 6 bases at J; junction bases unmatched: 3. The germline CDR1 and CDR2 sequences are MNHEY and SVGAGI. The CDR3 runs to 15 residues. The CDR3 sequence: CASSYSTGGINEQFF. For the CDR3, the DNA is TGTGCCAGCAGTTACTCGACAGGGGGAATCAATGAGCAGTTCTTC.

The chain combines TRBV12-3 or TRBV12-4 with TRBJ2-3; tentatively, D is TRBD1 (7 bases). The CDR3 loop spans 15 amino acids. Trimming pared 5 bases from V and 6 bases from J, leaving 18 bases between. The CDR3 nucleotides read TGTGCCAGCAGTACCAAGACAGGGCGGGGTGATACGCAGTATTTT. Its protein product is CASSTKTGRGDTQYF.

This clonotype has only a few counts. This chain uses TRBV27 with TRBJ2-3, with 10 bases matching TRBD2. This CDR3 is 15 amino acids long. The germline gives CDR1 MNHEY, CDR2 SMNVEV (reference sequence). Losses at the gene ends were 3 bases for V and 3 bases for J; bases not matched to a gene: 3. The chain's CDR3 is CASSFALAGTDTQYF. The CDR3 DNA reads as TGTGCCAGCAGTTTCGCACTAGCGGGAACAGATACGCAGTATTTT.

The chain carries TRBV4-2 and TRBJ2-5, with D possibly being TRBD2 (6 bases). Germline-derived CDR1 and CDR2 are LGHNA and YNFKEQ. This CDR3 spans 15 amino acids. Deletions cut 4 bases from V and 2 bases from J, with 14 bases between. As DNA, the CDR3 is TGTGCCAGCAGCCTCGGGACTTCCACTCAAGAGACCCAGTACTTC. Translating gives CASSLGTSTQETQYF.

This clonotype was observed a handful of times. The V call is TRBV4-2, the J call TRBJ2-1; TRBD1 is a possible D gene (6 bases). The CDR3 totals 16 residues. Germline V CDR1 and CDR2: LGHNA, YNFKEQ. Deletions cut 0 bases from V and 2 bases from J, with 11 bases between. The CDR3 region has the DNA TGTGCCAGCAGCCAAGATGACAGGACCACCTACAATGAGCAGTTCTTC. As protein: CASSQDDRTTYNEQFF.